These T cell receptor beta chains were read from a single sample in a study of T cells after yellow fever vaccination. TCRdb ran MiXCR on the 5' RACE reads and lists one entry per CDR3 protein. The sample records 400,000 or so distinct CDR3 sequences, about 9.9% being singletons. Sample: PBMCs, taken on the day of the first yellow fever vaccination. Source of these receptors: a young man who received the YFV17D yellow fever vaccine. Each CDR3 is given with its conserved first and last residue. The D gene is left open where the match is weak.

TRBV7-2	TRBJ2-3	TRBD2	CASSATLAGLSDTQYF
TRBV29-1	TRBJ1-2	.	CSVDGHTSPGGYGYTF
TRBV5-6	TRBJ2-1	.	CASSFLVIRDEQFF
TRBV4-1	TRBJ2-4	.	CASSPGVWTKNIQYF
TRBV6-2/TRBV6-3	TRBJ2-7	TRBD1	CASTLDRDYEQYF
TRBV6-6	TRBJ2-2	.	CASSYIGGELFF
TRBV27	TRBJ1-1	.	CASCTPGGTEAFF
TRBV7-2	TRBJ2-5	TRBD2	CASSLAGGEKTQYF
TRBV12-5	TRBJ2-3	.	CASGFRDTQYF
TRBV5-1	TRBJ1-2	TRBD1	CASSLGQGGHYGYTF
TRBV5-1	TRBJ2-5	.	CASSFLASRSETQYF
TRBV7-6	TRBJ2-5	.	CASSLAEAGTQYF
TRBV11-3	TRBJ2-3	.	CASSLDRWSDTQYF
TRBV12-3/TRBV12-4	TRBJ2-2	.	CASRYRTVTGELFF
TRBV7-9	TRBJ2-4	.	CASSSYWDGPPTNIQYF
TRBV7-2	TRBJ2-1	.	CASSLGTASPEQFF
TRBV11-2	TRBJ2-7	.	CASSKVDRQQYF
TRBV29-1	TRBJ2-5	TRBD2	CSVRPGLAGIETQYF
TRBV4-2	TRBJ2-1	.	CASSQDMRGTYQDYNEQFF
TRBV6-4	TRBJ1-5	TRBD1	CASNPGTARRYQPQHF